The sequence of this TCR beta chain was determined in a study of identical twins. In germline, CDR1 is MRHNA, CDR2 SNTAGT. V shed 0 bases, J shed 4 bases, and the junction held 0 bases outside the gene matches. This CDR3 has 14 residues. No donor was unhealthy or non-Caucasian. TCRdb re-analysed the 5' RACE reads in MiXCR, keeping a single row per CDR3 protein. The data contain approximately 600,000 distinct CDR3 sequences, roughly 6.6% of them seen just once; the ten biggest clones take up 1.6%. These same data were also listed under a study on yellow fever vaccine responses in identical twins.

V and J are TRBV6-4 and TRBJ2-3, with 8 bases matching TRBD1. The receptor's source is a woman aged 18-35 years in good health. The material sequenced was PBMCs. CDR3 DNA sequence: TGTGCCAGCAGTGACTCACAGGGGGCAGATACGCAGTATTTT. It codes for CASSDSQGADTQYF.